This T cell receptor (beta chain) was sequenced during a study of blood T cells in healthy people across ages. The study's findings and limits: From one million sequenced T cells, diversity estimates were lower bounds. More naive CD4+ cells and higher diversity marked long-lived donors relative to aged donors.

Together with a sample-barcoded 5' primer, a J-beta primer mix was included in a second PCR lasting roughly 6 to 12 cycles. Via MiXCR, TCRdb re-called the 5' RACE reads, giving one row per CDR3 protein. Of under 850,000 distinct CDR3 sequences listed, 36% were seen once; the top ten hold 13%. Comment on this clonotype: Antigen: not known. The junction differs from germline at one of its ends, possibly a read error.

The CDR3 covers 16 residues. Germline values: CDR1 SGHRS, CDR2 YFSETQ. The material sequenced was blood. The chain is built from TRBV5-1 and TRBJ2-3; 8 bases align to TRBD1. This sequence originates from a young man in good health. The CDR3 here is CAGSYQQGVGTDTQYF. The CDR3 nucleotides are TGCGCCGGCAGCTACCAACAGGGGGTTGGCACAGATACGCAGTATTTT.